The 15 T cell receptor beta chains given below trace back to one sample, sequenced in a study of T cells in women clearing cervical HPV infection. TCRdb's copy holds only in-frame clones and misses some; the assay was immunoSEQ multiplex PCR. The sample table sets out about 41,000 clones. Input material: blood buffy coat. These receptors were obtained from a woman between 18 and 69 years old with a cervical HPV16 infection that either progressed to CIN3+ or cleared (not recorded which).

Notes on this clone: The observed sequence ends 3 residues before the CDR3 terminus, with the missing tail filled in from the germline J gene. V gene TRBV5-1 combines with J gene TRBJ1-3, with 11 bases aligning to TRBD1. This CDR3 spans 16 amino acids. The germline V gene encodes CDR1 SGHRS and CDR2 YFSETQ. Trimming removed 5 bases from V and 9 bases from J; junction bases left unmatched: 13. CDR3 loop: CASSRTGGVGSSTIYF. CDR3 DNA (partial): TGCGCCAGCAGTCGGACAGGGGGCGTTGGGTCCTCCACC.

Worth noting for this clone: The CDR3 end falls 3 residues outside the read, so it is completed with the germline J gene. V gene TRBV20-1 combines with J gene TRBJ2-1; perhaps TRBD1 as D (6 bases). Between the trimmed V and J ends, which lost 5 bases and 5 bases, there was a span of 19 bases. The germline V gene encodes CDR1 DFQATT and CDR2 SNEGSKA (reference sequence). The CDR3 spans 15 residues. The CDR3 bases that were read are TGCAGTGCTTACGTGGGTGACAGGCCCAACAATGAG. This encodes CSAYVGDRPNNE. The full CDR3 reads CSAYVGDRPNNEQFF.

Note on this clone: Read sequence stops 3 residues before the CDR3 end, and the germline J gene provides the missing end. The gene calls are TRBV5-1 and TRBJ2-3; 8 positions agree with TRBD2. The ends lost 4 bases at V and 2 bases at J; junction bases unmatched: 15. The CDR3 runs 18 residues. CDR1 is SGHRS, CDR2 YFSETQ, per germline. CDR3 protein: CASSADYGGARVTDTQYF. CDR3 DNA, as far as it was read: TGCGCCAGCAGCGCCGATTACGGGGGGGCAAGGGTCACAGATACG.

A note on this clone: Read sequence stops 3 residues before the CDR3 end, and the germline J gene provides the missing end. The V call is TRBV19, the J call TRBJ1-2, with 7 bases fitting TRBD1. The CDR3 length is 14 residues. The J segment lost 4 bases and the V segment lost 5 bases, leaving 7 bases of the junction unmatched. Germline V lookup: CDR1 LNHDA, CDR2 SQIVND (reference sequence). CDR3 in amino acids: CASSVRQGTYGYTF. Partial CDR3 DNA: TGTGCCAGTAGTGTACGACAGGGTACCTATGGC.

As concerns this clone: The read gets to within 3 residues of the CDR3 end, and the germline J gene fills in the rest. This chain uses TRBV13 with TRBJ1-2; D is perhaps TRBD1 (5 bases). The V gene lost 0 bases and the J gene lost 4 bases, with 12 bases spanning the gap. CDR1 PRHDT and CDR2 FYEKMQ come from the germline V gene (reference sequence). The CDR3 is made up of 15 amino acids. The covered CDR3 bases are TGTGCCAGCAGCTTAGGACAGGTGAGGCCCTATGGC. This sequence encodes CASSLGQVRPYG. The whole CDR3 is CASSLGQVRPYGYTF. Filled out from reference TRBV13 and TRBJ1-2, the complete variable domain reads AAGVIQSPRHLIKEKRETATLKCYPIPRHDTVYWYQQGPGQDPQFLISFYEKMQSDKGSIPDRFSAQQFSDYHSELNMSSLELGDSALYFCASSLGQVRPYGYTFGSGTRLTVV.

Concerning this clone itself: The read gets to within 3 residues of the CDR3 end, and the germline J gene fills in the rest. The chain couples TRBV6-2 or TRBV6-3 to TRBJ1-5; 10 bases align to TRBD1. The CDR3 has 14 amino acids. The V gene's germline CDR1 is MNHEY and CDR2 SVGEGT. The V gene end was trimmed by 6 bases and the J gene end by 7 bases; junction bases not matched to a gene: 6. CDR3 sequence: CASSDRGRVQPQHF. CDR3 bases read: TGTGCCAGCAGCGACAGGGGGCGGGTACAGCCC.

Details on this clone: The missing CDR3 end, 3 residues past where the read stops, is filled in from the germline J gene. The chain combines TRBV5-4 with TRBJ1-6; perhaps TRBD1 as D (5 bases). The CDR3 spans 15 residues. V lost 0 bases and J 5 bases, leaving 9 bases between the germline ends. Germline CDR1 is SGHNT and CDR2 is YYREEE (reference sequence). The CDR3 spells CASSLAGTNNSPLHF. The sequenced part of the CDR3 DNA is TGTGCCAGCAGCTTGGCCGGGACTAATAATTCACCC. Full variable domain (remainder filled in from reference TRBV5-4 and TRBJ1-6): ETGVTQSPTHLIKTRGQQVTLRCSSQSGHNTVSWYQQALGQGPQFIFQYYREEENGRGNFPPRFSGLQFPNYSSELNVNALELDDSALYLCASSLAGTNNSPLHFGNGTRLTVT.

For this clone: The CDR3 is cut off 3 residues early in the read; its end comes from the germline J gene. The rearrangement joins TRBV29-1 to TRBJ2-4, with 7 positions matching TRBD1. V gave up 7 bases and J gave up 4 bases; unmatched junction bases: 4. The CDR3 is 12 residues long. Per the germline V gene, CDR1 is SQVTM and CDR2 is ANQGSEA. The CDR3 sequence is CSAGTVKNIQYF. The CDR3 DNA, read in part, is TGCAGCGCTGGGACAGTTAAAAACATT.

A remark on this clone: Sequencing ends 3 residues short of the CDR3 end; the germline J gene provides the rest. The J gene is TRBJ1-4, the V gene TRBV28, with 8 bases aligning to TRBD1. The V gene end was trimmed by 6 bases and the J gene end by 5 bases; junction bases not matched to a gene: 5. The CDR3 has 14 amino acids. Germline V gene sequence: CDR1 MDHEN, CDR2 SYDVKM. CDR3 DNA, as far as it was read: TGTGCCAGCAGCCCCGGACAGGGCAATGAAAAA. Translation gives CASSPGQGNEK. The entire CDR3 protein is CASSPGQGNEKLFF.

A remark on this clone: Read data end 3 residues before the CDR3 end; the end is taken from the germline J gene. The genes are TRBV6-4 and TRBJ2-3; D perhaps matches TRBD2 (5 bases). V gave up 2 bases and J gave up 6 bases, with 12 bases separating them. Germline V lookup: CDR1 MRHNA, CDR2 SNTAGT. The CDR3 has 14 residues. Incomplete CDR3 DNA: TGTGCCAGCAGTGACGTTGACGGCGGGGATACG. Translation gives CASSDVDGGDT. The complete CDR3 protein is CASSDVDGGDTQYF.

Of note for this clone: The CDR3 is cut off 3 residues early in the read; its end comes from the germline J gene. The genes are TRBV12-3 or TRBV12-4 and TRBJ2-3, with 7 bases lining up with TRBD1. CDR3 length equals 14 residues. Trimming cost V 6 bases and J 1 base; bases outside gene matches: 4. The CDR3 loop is CASSPGQGTDTQYF. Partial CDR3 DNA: TGTGCCAGCAGCCCCGGACAGGGCACAGATACG.

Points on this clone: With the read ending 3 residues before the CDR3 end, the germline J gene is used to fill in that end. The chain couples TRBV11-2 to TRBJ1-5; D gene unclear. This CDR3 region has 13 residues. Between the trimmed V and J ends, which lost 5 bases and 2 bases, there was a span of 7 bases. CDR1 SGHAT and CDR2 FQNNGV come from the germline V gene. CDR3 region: CASSPQGNQPQHF. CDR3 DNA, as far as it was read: TGTGCCAGCAGCCCCCAGGGCAATCAGCCC. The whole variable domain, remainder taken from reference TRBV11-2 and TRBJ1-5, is EAGVAQSPRYKIIEKRQSVAFWCNPISGHATLYWYQQILGQGPKLLIQFQNNGVVDDSQLPKDRFSAERLKGVDSTLKIQPAKLEDSAVYLCASSPQGNQPQHFGDGTRLSIL.

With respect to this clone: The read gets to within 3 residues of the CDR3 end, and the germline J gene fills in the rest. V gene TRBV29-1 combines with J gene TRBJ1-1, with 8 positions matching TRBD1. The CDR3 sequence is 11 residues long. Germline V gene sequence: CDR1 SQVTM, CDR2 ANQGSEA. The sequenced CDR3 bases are TGCAGCGGGCGGACAGGGCAGGAG. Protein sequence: CSGRTGQE. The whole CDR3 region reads CSGRTGQEAFF.

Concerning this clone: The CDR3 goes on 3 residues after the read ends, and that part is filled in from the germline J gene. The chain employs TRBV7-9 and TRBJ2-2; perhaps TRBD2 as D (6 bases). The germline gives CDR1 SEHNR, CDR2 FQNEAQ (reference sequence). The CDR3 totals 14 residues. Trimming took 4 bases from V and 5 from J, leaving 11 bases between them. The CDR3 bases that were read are TGTGCCAGCAGCTCGACTAGTTGGACCGGGGAG. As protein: CASSSTSWTGE. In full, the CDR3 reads CASSSTSWTGELFF.

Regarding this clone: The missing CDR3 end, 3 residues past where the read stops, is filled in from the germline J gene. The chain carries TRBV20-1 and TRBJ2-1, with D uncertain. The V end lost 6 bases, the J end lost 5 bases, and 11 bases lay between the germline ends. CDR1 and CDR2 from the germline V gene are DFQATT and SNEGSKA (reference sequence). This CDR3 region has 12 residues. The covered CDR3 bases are TGCAGTGCGTTATTACAGCACAATGAG. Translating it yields CSALLQHNE. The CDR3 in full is CSALLQHNEQFF.